The clone carrying this TCR beta chain was counted a few times. Its antigen is currently unknown. This CDR3 is built from 14 residues. CDR1 is SQVTM and CDR2 is ANQGSEA in the germline V gene. The ends lost 6 bases at V and 9 bases at J; junction bases unmatched: 13. Relying on iRepertoire HTBI primers and Arm-PCR of CDR3 regions, the team built TCR beta libraries. MiXCR, applied by TCRdb to the multiplex PCR reads, yields one record per CDR3 protein. The sample includes 400,000 to 550,000 distinct CDR3 sequences, about 15% of them seen just once. This sample was included in a study of regulatory T cells in long-lasting Graves disease. Indicated time point: newly diagnosed GD, antithyroid drugs for less than 3 months. With RNA extracted from PBMCs as input, the TCR library was made. Study-wide results and limits: For persistent Graves' patients, TCR diversity was lower than for newly diagnosed ones. TRBV28, TRBJ1-2 and TRBJ2-5 were segments that persistent disease favored. Persistent patients had a count of shared public clonotypes (approximately 2,700) that exceeded that of new patients (almost 1,000).

These data were also filed under a second study, of T cells in Graves' hyperthyroidism and ophthalmopathy. Per that study: Most thyroid-expanded clonotypes above 0.001 were also found in blood.

The TCR sequence derives from a woman aged 25-40 years with Graves disease. The sequencing here drew on peripheral blood mononuclear cells (PBMCs), taken at new diagnosis, from a patient treated with antithyroid drugs. The V and J genes are TRBV29-1 and TRBJ2-1; 8 nucleotides agree with TRBD1. The DNA of the CDR3 is TGCAGCGTGACCGGGACAGGCCCTGCGGGTGAGCAGTTCTTC. Protein product: CSVTGTGPAGEQFF.